This record looks at one TCR beta chain sequence and its context. Its antigen is not known. This same CDR3 is encoded by further DNA sequences in the sample. The CDR3 is 11 residues long. The V end was cut by 4 bases, the J end by 10 bases, with 10 bases between. Germline values: CDR1 MNHEY, CDR2 SVGAGI. Sequencing used immunoSEQ multiplex PCR; TCRdb keeps in-frame clones, though not all of them. The sample carries about 100,000 clones, 87% recorded once. The data were taken from a study of identifying expanded T cells in peripheral blood. Study-level findings and limits: Variance in clone template counts between approximately 2-week samples significantly increased with total template count across all healthy donors. Technical replicates showed around 1.3 changed clones; two weeks around 15; four weeks 19.

No infections or other immune events were documented during collection. The specimen sequenced was blood. This clonotype was sampled from a person aged 18 to 75 in good health. The J gene is TRBJ1-1, the V gene TRBV6-5; D possibly corresponds to TRBD1 (6 bases). The DNA of the CDR3 is TGTGCCAGCAGTTCGGGGGGGCGAGCTTTCTTT. This encodes CASSSGGRAFF.